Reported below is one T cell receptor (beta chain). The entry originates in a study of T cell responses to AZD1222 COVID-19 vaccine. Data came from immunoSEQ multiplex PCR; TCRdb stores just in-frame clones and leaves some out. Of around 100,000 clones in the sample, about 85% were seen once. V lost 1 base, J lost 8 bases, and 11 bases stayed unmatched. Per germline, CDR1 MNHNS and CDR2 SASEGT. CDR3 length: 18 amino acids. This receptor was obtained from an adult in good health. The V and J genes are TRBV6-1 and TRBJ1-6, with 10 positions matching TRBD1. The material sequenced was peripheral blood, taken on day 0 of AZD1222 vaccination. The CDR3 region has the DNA TGTGCCAGCAGTGAAGAGGACTGGGACAGGGGATGGGATTCACCCCTCCACTTT. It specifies CASSEEDWDRGWDSPLHF.